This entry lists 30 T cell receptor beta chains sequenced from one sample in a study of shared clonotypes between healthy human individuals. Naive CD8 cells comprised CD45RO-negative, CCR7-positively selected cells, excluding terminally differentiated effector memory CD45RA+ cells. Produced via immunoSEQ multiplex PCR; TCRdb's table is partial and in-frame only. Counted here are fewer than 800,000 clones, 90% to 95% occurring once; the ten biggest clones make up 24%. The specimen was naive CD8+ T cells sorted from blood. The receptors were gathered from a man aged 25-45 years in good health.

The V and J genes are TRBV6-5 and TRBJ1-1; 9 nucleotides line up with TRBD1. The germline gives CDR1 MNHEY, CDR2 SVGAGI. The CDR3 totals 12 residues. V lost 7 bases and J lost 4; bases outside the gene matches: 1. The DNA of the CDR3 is TGTGCCAGCATGACAGGGGGCACTGAAGCTTTCTTT. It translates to CASMTGGTEAFF.

CDR3 DNA sequence: TGTGCCAGCAGTGGCTTCAGAGACTACGAGCAGTACTTC. Its translation is CASSGFRDYEQYF. This chain links TRBV25-1 with TRBJ2-7; D is undetermined. V was clipped by 4 bases and J by 3 bases, with 10 bases between them. The CDR3 sequence is 13 residues long. CDR1 is MGHDK, CDR2 SYGVNS, per germline.

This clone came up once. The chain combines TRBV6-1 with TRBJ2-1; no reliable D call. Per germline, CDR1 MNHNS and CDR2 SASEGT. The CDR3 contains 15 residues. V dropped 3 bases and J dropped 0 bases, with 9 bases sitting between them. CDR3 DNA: TGTGCCAGCAGTGATATTCCGGCCTCCTACAATGAGCAGTTCTTC. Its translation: CASSDIPASYNEQFF.

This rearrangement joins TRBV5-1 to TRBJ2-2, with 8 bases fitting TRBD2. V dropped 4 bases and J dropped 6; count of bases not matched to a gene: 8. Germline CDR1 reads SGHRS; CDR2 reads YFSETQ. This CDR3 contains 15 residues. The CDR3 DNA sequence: TGCGCCAGCAGCCTCTATTCAGCGGGAGCCGGGGAGCTGTTTTTT. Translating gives CASSLYSAGAGELFF.

This CDR3 reads CASSQGRQGGETQYF. In nucleotides, the CDR3 is TGCGCCAGCAGCCAAGGGCGACAGGGGGGAGAGACCCAGTACTTC. The J gene is TRBJ2-5, the V gene TRBV4-3, with TRBD1 identical over 9 bases. V trimming: 1 base; J trimming: 4 bases; junction bases outside the gene matches: 4. Germline loops: CDR1 LGHNA, CDR2 YSLEER. CDR3 length: 15 amino acids.

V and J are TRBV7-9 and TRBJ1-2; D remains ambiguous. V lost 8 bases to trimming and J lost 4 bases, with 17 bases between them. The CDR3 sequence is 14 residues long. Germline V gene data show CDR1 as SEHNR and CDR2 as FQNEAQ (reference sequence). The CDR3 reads CASERIGEFYGYTF. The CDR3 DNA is TGTGCCAGCGAACGCATTGGGGAGTTCTATGGCTACACCTTC.

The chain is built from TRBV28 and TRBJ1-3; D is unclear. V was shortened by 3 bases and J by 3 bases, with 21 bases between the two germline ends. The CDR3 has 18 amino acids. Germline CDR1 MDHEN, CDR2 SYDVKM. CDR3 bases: TGTGCCAGCAGTTTCCCATCGTCAATCGGAAGTGGTGGAAACACCATATATTTT. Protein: CASSFPSSIGSGGNTIYF.

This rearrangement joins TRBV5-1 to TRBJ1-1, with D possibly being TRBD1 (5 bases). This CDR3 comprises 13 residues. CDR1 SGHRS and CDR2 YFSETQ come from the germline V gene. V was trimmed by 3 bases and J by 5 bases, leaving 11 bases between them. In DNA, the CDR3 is TGCGCCAGCAGCTCTCTGGGGCCGACTGAAGCTTTCTTT. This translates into CASSSLGPTEAFF.

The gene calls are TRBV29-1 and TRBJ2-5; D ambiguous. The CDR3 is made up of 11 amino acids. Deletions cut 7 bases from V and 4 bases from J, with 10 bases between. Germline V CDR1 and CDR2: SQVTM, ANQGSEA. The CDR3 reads CSAWVGETQYF. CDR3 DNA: TGCAGCGCTTGGGTCGGAGAGACCCAGTACTTC.

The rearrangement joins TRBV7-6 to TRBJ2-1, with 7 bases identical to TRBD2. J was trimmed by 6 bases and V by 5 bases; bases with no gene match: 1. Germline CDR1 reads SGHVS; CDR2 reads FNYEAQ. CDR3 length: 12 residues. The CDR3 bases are TGTGCCAGCAGCGGACTAGTCAATGAGCAGTTCTTC. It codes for CASSGLVNEQFF.

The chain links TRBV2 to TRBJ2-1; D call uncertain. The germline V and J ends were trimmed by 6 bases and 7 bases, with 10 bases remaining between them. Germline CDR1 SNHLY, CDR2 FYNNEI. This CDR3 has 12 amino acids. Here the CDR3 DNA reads TGTGCCAGCAGCAACCCTAGGAATGAGCAGTTCTTC. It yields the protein CASSNPRNEQFF.

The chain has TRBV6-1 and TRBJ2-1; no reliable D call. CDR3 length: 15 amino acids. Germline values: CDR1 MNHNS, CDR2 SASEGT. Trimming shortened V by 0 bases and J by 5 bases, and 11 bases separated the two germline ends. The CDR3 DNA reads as TGTGCCAGCAGTGAAGCGAGGACGCTACACAATGAGCAGTTCTTC. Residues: CASSEARTLHNEQFF.

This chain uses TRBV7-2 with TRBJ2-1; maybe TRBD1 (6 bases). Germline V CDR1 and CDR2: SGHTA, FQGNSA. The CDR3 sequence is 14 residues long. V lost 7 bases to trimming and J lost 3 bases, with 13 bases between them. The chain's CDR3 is CASTPLDSYNEQFF. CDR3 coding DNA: TGTGCCAGCACCCCGCTGGACAGCTACAATGAGCAGTTCTTC.

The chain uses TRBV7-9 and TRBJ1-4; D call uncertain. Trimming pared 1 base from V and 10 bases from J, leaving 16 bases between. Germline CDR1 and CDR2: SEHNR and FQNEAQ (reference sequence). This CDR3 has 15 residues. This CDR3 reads CASSLGEGPRRKLFF. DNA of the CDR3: TGTGCCAGCAGCTTAGGGGAAGGACCGAGAAGAAAACTGTTTTTT.

The CDR3 nucleotides are TGTGCCAGCAGTTTATCCCCTAGCAGTACTAGCACAGATACGCAGTATTTT. Protein product: CASSLSPSSTSTDTQYF. The chain carries TRBV27 and TRBJ2-3, with TRBD2 as a possible D gene (5 bases). Germline V gene data show CDR1 as MNHEY and CDR2 as SMNVEV (reference sequence). CDR3 length: 17 residues. The V and J ends lost 0 bases and 0 bases respectively, with 13 bases between them.

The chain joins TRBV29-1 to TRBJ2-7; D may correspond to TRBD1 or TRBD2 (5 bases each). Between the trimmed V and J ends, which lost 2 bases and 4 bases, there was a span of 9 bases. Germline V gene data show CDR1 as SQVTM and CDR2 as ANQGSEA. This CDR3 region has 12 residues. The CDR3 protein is CSVEMGTYEQYF. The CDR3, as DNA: TGCAGCGTTGAAATGGGGACGTACGAGCAGTACTTC.

The DNA of the CDR3 is TGCGCCAGCAGCCAAGTAAGTCTAGCCAATGAGCAGTTCTTC. Translation gives CASSQVSLANEQFF. The rearrangement uses TRBV4-3 and TRBJ2-1; tentative D call: TRBD2 (5 bases). Germline lookup yields CDR1 LGHNA and CDR2 YSLEER. This CDR3 spans 14 amino acids. Trimming shortened V by 1 base and J by 6 bases, and 10 bases separated the two germline ends.

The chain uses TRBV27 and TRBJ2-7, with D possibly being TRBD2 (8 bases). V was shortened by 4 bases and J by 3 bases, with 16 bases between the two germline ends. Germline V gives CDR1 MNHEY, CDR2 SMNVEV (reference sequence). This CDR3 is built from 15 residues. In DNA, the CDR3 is TGTGCCAGCAGTTCCCAGGGGGGACTAGTCTACGAGCAGTACTTC. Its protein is CASSSQGGLVYEQYF.

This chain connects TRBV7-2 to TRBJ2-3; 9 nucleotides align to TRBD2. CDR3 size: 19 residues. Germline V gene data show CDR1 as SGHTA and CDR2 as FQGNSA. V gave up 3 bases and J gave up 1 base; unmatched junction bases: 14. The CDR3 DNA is TGTGCCAGCAGCTTCACGCTAGCGGGATATCAAAGTGGCACAGATACGCAGTATTTT. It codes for CASSFTLAGYQSGTDTQYF.

The CDR3 region has the DNA TGTGCCAGCGACGCCGCCAGACAGGGTTGGTTCGAGCAGTACTTC. It codes for CASDAARQGWFEQYF. The V and J genes are TRBV5-8 and TRBJ2-7; 7 bases map to TRBD1. CDR1 is SGHTS and CDR2 is YDEGEE in the germline V gene. Trimming at V came to 7 bases and at J to 6 bases, leaving 16 bases not matched to a gene. The CDR3 runs to 15 residues. The full variable domain, its missing parts supplied by reference TRBV5-8 and TRBJ2-7, is EAGVTQSPTHLIKTRGQQATLRCSPISGHTSVYWYQQALGLGLQFLLWYDEGEERNRGNFPPRFSGRQFPNYSSELNVNALELEDSALYLCASDAARQGWFEQYFGPGTRLTVT.

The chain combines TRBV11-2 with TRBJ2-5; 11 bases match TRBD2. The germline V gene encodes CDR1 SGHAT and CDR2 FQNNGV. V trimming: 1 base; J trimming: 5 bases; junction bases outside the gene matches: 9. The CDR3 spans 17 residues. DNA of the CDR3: TGTGCCAGCAGCTTAGCGATAGCGGGAGGGGTGCCGGAGACCCAGTACTTC. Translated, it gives CASSLAIAGGVPETQYF.

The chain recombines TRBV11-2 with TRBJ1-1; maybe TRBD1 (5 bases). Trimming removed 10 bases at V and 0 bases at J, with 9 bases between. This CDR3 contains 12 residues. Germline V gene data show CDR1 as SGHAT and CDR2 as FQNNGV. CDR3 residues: CATGGMNTEAFF. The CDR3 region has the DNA TGTGCCACCGGGGGGATGAACACTGAAGCTTTCTTT. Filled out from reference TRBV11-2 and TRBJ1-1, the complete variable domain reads EAGVAQSPRYKIIEKRQSVAFWCNPISGHATLYWYQQILGQGPKLLIQFQNNGVVDDSQLPKDRFSAERLKGVDSTLKIQPAKLEDSAVYLCATGGMNTEAFFGQGTRLTVV.

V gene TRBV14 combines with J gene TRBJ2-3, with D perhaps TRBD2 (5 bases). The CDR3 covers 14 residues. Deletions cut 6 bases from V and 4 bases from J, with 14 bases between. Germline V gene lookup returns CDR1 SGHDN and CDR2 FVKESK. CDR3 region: CASSGPSRADTQYF. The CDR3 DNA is TGTGCCAGCAGTGGGCCTAGCCGGGCAGATACGCAGTATTTT.

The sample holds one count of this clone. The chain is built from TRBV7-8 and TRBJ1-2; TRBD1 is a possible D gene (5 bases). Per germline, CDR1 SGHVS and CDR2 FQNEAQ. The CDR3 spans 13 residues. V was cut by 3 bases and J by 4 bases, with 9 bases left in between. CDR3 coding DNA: TGTGCCAGCAGCTTGGGGGGGTCCTATGGCTACACCTTC. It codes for CASSLGGSYGYTF.

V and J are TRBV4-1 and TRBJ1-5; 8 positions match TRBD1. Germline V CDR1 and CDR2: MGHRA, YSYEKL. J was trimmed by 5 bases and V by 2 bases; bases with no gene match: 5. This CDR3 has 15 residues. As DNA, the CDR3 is TGCGCCAGCAGCCAAACAGGGGGTAGTGATCAGCCCCAGCATTTT. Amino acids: CASSQTGGSDQPQHF.

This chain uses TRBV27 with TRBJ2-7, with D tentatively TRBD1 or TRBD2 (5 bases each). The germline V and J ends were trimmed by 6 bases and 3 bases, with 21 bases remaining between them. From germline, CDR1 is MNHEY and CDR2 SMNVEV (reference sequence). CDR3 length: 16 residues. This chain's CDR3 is CASRMEGDQTRYEQYF. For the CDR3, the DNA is TGTGCCAGCAGGATGGAAGGGGACCAGACTCGCTACGAGCAGTACTTC.

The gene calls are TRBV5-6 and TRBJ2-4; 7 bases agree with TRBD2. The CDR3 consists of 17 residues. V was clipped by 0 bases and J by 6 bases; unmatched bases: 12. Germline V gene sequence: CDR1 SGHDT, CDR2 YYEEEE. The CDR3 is CASSLGGGLAAGNIQYF. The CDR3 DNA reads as TGTGCCAGCAGCTTGGGAGGAGGGCTAGCGGCTGGAAACATTCAGTACTTC.

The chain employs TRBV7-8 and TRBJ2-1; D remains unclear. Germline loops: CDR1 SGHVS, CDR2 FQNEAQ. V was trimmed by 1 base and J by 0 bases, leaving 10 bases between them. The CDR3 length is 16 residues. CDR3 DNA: TGTGCCAGCAGCTTAGATCAGAGAAGCTCCTACAATGAGCAGTTCTTC. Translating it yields CASSLDQRSSYNEQFF. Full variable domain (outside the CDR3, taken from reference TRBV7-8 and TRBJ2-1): GAGVSQSPRYKVAKRGQDVALRCDPISGHVSLFWYQQALGQGPEFLTYFQNEAQLDKSGLPSDRFFAERPEGSVSTLKIQRTQQEDSAVYLCASSLDQRSSYNEQFFGPGTRLTVL.

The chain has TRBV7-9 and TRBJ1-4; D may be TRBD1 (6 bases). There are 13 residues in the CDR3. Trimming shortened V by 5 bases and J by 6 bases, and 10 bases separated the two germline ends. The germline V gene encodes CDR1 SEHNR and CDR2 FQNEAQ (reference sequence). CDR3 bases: TGTGCCAGCAGCAGGACAGAAGATGAAAAACTGTTTTTT. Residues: CASSRTEDEKLFF. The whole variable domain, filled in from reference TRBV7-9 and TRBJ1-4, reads DTGVSQNPRHKITKRGQNVTFRCDPISEHNRLYWYRQTLGQGPEFLTYFQNEAQLEKSRLLSDRFSAERPKGSFSTLEIQRTEQGDSAMYLCASSRTEDEKLFFGSGTQLSVL.

CDR3 loop: CASSFRLAGATDTQYF. The CDR3 DNA reads TGTGCCAGCAGTTTTCGACTAGCGGGGGCCACAGATACGCAGTATTTT. This sequence joins TRBV27 and TRBJ2-3; 12 bases align to TRBD2. Germline lookup yields CDR1 MNHEY and CDR2 SMNVEV (reference sequence). CDR3 length: 16 residues. J gave up 2 bases and V 3 bases, and 3 bases lay outside the gene matches.